This note documents a single TCR beta chain sequence. The data stem from a study of T cells after yellow fever vaccination. TCRdb re-derived calls from the 5' RACE reads in MiXCR, one entry per CDR3 protein. The sample contains 350,000 to 450,000 distinct CDR3 sequences, about 6% of which appear only once. V was shortened by 1 base and J by 9 bases, with 13 bases between the two germline ends. This CDR3 has 15 amino acids. Germline V gene sequence: CDR1 SEHNR, CDR2 FQNEAQ (reference sequence). The chain recombines TRBV7-9 with TRBJ1-6; no firm D call. The sequence came from a man aged 30 to 45 who received the YFV17D yellow fever vaccine. The material sequenced was PBMCs, taken 5 days after the yellow fever booster vaccination. The chain's CDR3 is CASSLDQTVFSPLHF. The CDR3, as DNA: TGTGCCAGCAGCTTAGACCAGACGGTTTTTTCACCCCTCCACTTT.